A selection of T cell receptor beta chains follows, all from one sample in a study of CD8+CD57+ T cells in acquired aplastic anemia. TCRdb used MiXCR to reprocess the reads, holding one entry per CDR3 protein. The sample carries roughly 81,000 distinct CDR3 sequences, 40% to 55% recorded once. The specimen was sorted CD4+, CD8+, or CD8+CD57+ T cells (not recorded which) from PBMCs. The receptors originated from a human donor in good health, serving as a control. Both conserved end residues are part of each CDR3. A D gene is named only where the DNA matches it firmly. Clone size appears in some rows only: once, few, many, or a class for an expanded clone.

TRBV9	many	TRBD1	TRBJ2-7	CASSVGGDRSSYEQYF	TGTGCCAGCAGCGTAGGGGGGGACAGGAGCTCCTACGAGCAGTACTTC
TRBV10-3	few	TRBD1	TRBJ1-2	CAISDTGGNDGYTF	TGTGCCATCAGTGACACAGGGGGCAATGATGGCTACACCTTC
TRBV9	.	.	TRBJ2-3	CASSPGDGTQYF	TGTGCCAGCAGCCCAGGGGACGGTACGCAGTATTTT
TRBV7-2	.	.	TRBJ2-2	CASSFQGGETGELFF	TGTGCCAGCAGCTTTCAGGGGGGCGAGACCGGGGAGCTGTTTTTT
TRBV15	.	.	TRBJ1-4	CATSRAGGPGKGLFF	TGTGCCACCAGCAGAGCGGGCGGACCTGGAAAGGGACTGTTTTTT
TRBV20-1	.	.	TRBJ2-7	CSAPSGVSTYEQYF	TGCAGTGCACCTTCGGGGGTCTCAACCTACGAGCAGTACTTC
TRBV18	few	TRBD1	TRBJ2-7	CASSSTGGYYEQYF	TGTGCCAGCTCAAGTACAGGGGGGTACTACGAGCAGTACTTC
TRBV7-3	.	.	TRBJ1-4	CASSLAGRANEKLFF	TGTGCCAGCAGCTTAGCTGGTAGAGCTAATGAAAAACTGTTTTTT
TRBV10-1	.	.	TRBJ1-3	CASSEKKAGNTIYF	TGCGCCAGCAGTGAGAAAAAGGCTGGAAACACCATATATTTT
TRBV15	once	.	TRBJ2-1	CATSRAPQGNEQFF	TGTGCCACCAGCAGAGCCCCACAGGGCAATGAGCAGTTCTTC
TRBV20-1	many	.	TRBJ2-2	CSARGATLESGELFF	TGCAGTGCTAGAGGAGCCACACTCGAATCCGGGGAGCTGTTTTTT
TRBV14	many	TRBD1	TRBJ2-3	CASSQDRTGGQYF	TGTGCCAGCAGCCAAGATCGGACAGGGGGGCAGTATTTT
TRBV4-2	many	.	TRBJ1-1	CASSQVQLTGTEAFF	TGTGCCAGCAGCCAAGTTCAGCTTACGGGCACTGAAGCTTTCTTT
TRBV27	.	.	TRBJ1-2	CASSLRSGDYGYTF	TGTGCCAGCAGTTTAAGATCAGGTGACTATGGCTACACCTTC
TRBV2	.	.	TRBJ1-2	CASSEAGVSDGYTF	TGTGCCAGCAGTGAAGCGGGGGTTTCTGATGGCTACACCTTC